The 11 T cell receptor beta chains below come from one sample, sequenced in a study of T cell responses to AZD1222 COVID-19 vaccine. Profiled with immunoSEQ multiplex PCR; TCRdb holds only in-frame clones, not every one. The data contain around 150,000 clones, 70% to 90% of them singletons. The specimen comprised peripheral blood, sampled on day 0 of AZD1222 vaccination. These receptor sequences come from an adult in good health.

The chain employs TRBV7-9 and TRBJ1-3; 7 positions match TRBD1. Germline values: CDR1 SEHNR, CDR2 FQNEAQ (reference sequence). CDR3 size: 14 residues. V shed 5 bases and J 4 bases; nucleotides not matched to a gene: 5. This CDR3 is CASSRGDRGNTIYF. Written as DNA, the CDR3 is TGTGCCAGCAGCCGGGGGGACAGAGGAAACACCATATATTTT.

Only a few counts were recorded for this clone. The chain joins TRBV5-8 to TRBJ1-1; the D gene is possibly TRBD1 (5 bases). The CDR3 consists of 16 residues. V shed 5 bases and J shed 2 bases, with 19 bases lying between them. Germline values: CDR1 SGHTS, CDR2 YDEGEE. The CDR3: CASRNGKGTINTEAFF. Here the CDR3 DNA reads TGTGCCAGCAGAAATGGGAAGGGGACCATTAACACTGAAGCTTTCTTT.

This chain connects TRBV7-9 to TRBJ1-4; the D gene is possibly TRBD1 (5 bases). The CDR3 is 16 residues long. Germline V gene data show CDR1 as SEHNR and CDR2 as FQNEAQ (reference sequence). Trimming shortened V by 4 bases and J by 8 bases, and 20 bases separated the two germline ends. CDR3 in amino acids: CASSSNRDGVEEKLFF. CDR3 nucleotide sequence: TGTGCCAGCAGCTCTAACCGGGACGGAGTAGAGGAAAAACTGTTTTTT.

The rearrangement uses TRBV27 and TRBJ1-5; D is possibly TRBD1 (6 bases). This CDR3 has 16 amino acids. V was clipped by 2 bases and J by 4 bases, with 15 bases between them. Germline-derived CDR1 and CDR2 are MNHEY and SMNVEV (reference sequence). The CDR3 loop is CASSLHQVGGNQPQHF. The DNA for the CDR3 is TGTGCCAGCAGTTTACACCAGGTAGGGGGAAATCAGCCCCAGCATTTT.

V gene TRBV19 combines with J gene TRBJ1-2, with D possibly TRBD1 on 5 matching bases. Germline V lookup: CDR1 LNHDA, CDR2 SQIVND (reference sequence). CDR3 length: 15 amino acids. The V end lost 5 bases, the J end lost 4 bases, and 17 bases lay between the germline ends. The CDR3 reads CASSRRPGLSYGYTF. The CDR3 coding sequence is TGTGCCAGTAGTCGCCGCCCGGGACTGAGCTATGGCTACACCTTC. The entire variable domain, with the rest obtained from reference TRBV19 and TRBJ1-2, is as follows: DGGITQSPKYLFRKEGQNVTLSCEQNLNHDAMYWYRQDPGQGLRLIYYSQIVNDFQKGDIAEGYSVSREKKESFPLTVTSAQKNPTAFYLCASSRRPGLSYGYTFGSGTRLTVV.

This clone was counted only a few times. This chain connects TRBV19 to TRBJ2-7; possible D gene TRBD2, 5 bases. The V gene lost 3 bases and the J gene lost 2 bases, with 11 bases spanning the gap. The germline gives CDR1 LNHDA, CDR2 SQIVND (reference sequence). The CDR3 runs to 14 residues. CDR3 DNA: TGTGCCAGTAGTATTGGACGGGATCCCTACGAGCAGTACTTC. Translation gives CASSIGRDPYEQYF.

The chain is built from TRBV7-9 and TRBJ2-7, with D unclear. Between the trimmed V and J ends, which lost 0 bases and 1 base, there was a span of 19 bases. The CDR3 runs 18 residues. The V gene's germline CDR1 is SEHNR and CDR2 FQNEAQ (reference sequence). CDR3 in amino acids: CASSLADGRSDVSYEQYF. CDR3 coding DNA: TGTGCCAGCAGCTTAGCGGACGGACGGAGCGACGTATCCTACGAGCAGTACTTC.

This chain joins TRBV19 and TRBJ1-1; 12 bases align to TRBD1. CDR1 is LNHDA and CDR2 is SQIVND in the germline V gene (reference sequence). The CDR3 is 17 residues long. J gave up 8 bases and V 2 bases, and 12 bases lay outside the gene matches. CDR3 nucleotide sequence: TGTGCCAGTAGTATACGAGGGACAGGGGGCGCGGTGAGAGAAGCTTTCTTT. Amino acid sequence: CASSIRGTGGAVREAFF.

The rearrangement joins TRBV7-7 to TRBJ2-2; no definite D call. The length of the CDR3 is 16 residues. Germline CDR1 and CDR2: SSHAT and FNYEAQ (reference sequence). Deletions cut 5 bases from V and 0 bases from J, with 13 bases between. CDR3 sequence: CASSRIDWANTGELFF. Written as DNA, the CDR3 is TGTGCCAGCAGCCGGATAGATTGGGCGAACACCGGGGAGCTGTTTTTT.

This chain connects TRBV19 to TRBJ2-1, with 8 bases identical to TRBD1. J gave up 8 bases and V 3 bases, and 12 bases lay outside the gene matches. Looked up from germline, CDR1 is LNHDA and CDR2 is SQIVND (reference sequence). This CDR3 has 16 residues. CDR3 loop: CASSIYRTGNADEQFF. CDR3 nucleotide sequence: TGTGCCAGTAGTATTTACAGGACAGGGAATGCAGATGAGCAGTTCTTC. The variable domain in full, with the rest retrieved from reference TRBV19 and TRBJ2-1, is DGGITQSPKYLFRKEGQNVTLSCEQNLNHDAMYWYRQDPGQGLRLIYYSQIVNDFQKGDIAEGYSVSREKKESFPLTVTSAQKNPTAFYLCASSIYRTGNADEQFFGPGTRLTVL.

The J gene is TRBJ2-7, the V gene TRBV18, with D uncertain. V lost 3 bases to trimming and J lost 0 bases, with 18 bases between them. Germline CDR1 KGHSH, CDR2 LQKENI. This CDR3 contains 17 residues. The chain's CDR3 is CASSPRPSDPNSYEQYF. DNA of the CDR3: TGTGCCAGCTCACCCAGACCCAGTGATCCTAACTCCTACGAGCAGTACTTC.